This T cell receptor (beta chain) was sequenced for a study of blood T cell repertoires in COVID-19. At the level of the study: Samples taken during acute and convalescent COVID-19 were collected in the United States, Italy and Spain. Nucleic acid was either cDNA or gDNA, and it came from T cells, B-cell-depleted T cells, or PBMCs.

The V gene's germline CDR1 is LGHDT and CDR2 YNNKEL (reference sequence). Trimming removed 0 bases at V and 4 bases at J, with 12 bases between. CDR3 length equals 15 residues. The repertoire was sequenced with immunoSEQ multiplex PCR; TCRdb's copy has only in-frame clones and lacks some. The table records 180,000 or so clones, approximately 81% of them present only once. Seattle patient enrollment occurred during active infection, with longitudinal follow-up thereafter. Input material: peripheral blood. This rearrangement joins TRBV3-1 (or the pseudogene TRBV3-2) to TRBJ1-2; the D gene is possibly TRBD1 (6 bases). The source is a woman between 65 and 79 years old with COVID-19, enrolled during active disease. The CDR3 region has the DNA TGTGCCAGCAGCCAAGAAACAGGGAGGGCCTATGGCTACACCTTC. Translated: CASSQETGRAYGYTF.